The rows below give T cell receptor beta chains drawn from one sample of a study of patients with pleural tuberculosis. TCRdb re-called the reads through MiXCR, storing one row per CDR3 protein. The sample has around 50,000 distinct CDR3 sequences, 6% to 8% seen once. The source is a human donor with pleural tuberculosis. Each CDR3 is given with its conserved first and last residue. A D gene is named only where the DNA matches it firmly. Size is stated for part of the rows, as once, few or many counts, or as a class when the clone is expanded.

.,TRBV24-1,TRBJ1-5,many,TGTGCCACCAGTGATTTAGCCGGAGATCAGCCCCAGCATTTT,CATSDLAGDQPQHF
TRBD1,TRBV6-2/TRBV6-3,TRBJ2-5,many,TGTGCCAGCAGTTACAGGGGGCAGTCCGGGGAGACCCAGTACTTC,CASSYRGQSGETQYF
.,TRBV12-3/TRBV12-4,TRBJ2-3,many,TGTGCCAGCAGCCCCTATAGGACAGATACGCAGTATTTT,CASSPYRTDTQYF
.,TRBV11-1,TRBJ1-2,many,TGTGCCAGCAGCTCGACAACAGGTCATAACTATGGCTACACCTTC,CASSSTTGHNYGYTF
.,TRBV7-3,TRBJ2-5,.,TGTGCCAGCAGCTTATCGGGTGGAGAGACCCAGTACTTC,CASSLSGGETQYF
TRBD2,TRBV24-1,TRBJ2-3,many,TGTGCCACCAGTGACCCGGGACTAGCGAACACAGATACGCAGTATTTT,CATSDPGLANTDTQYF
.,TRBV11-1,TRBJ1-1,many,TGTGCCAGCAGCCCCCCAGGGGTTCACACTGAAGCTTTCTTT,CASSPPGVHTEAFF
.,TRBV9,TRBJ2-1,few,TGTGCCAGCAGCCCCTCAGGTTCCTACAATGAGCAGTTCTTC,CASSPSGSYNEQFF
.,TRBV2,TRBJ1-2,many,TGTGCCAGCTACTCCCCAGAGCACTATGGCTACACCTTC,CASYSPEHYGYTF
.,TRBV29-1,TRBJ2-1,many,TGCAGCGTTGGACTAGACTACAATGAGCAGTTCTTC,CSVGLDYNEQFF